This entry lists 10 T cell receptor beta chains sequenced from one sample in a study of T cell responses to AZD1222 COVID-19 vaccine. Clones were read by immunoSEQ multiplex PCR, and TCRdb kept only the in-frame ones, dropping some. The data contain about 97,000 clones, around 87% of them singletons. This sample comprised peripheral blood, obtained 28 days after the second AZD1222 dose. Source of these receptors: an adult who received the AZD1222 COVID-19 vaccine.

The DNA of the CDR3 is TGTGCCAGCAGCCCGGGACTAGCGGTTAGCACAGATACGCAGTATTTT. Translating it yields CASSPGLAVSTDTQYF. The chain links TRBV14 to TRBJ2-3; TRBD2 aligns across 11 bases. Trimming at V came to 4 bases and at J to 0 bases, leaving 3 bases not matched to a gene. The CDR3 length is 16 residues. The germline gives CDR1 SGHDN, CDR2 FVKESK.

V and J are TRBV5-4 and TRBJ1-2; tentatively, D is TRBD1 (5 bases). V was clipped by 1 base and J by 4 bases, with 11 bases between them. Germline V CDR1 and CDR2: SGHNT, YYREEE (reference sequence). The CDR3 runs to 14 residues. CDR3 in amino acids: CASSLFREGYGYTF. CDR3 DNA: TGTGCCAGCAGCTTGTTCAGGGAGGGCTATGGCTACACCTTC.

J is TRBJ2-3 and V is TRBV7-3; TRBD2 is a possible D gene (5 bases). The germline V and J ends were trimmed by 0 bases and 5 bases, with 12 bases remaining between them. CDR1 SGHTA and CDR2 FQGTGA come from the germline V gene. The CDR3 spans 15 residues. CDR3: CASSLTGAPQDTQYF. CDR3 nucleotides: TGTGCCAGCAGCTTAACGGGAGCCCCTCAAGATACGCAGTATTTT.

This chain uses TRBV28 with TRBJ2-2; TRBD1 aligns across 9 bases. CDR3 length: 15 amino acids. Germline loops: CDR1 MDHEN, CDR2 SYDVKM. With V trimmed by 4 bases and J by 6 bases, 6 bases remained unmatched. The chain's CDR3 is CASSWGDRVAGELFF. CDR3 DNA: TGTGCCAGCAGTTGGGGGGACAGGGTGGCCGGGGAGCTGTTTTTT.

This chain links TRBV6-2 or TRBV6-3 with TRBJ2-7; a weak D match, TRBD1 (6 bases). Germline loops: CDR1 MNHEY, CDR2 SVGEGT. With 5 bases removed from V and 3 bases from J, the gap between germline ends came to 14 bases. The length of the CDR3 is 14 residues. The CDR3, as DNA: TGTGCCAGCAGTGAGGGGGTTTCGATCTACGAGCAGTACTTC. Its translation is CASSEGVSIYEQYF.

The gene calls are TRBV29-1 and TRBJ1-2, with D possibly TRBD1 on 5 matching bases. The CDR3 contains 12 residues. Germline values: CDR1 SQVTM, CDR2 ANQGSEA. V lost 8 bases and J lost 7, with 17 bases in between. The CDR3 region is CSSQGSGSGYTF. DNA for the CDR3: TGCAGCAGCCAAGGCTCAGGGTCTGGCTACACCTTC.

The chain combines TRBV19 with TRBJ1-1; the D is unclear. V was trimmed by 10 bases and J by 1 base, leaving 16 bases between them. The CDR3 length is 14 residues. The germline V gene encodes CDR1 LNHDA and CDR2 SQIVND (reference sequence). CDR3 sequence: CATKTGTTNTEAFF. Here the CDR3 DNA reads TGTGCCACCAAGACGGGCACAACGAACACTGAAGCTTTCTTT.

This clone has only a few counts. The gene calls are TRBV6-2 or TRBV6-3 and TRBJ2-2; 8 bases are a match to TRBD1. CDR3 size: 15 residues. The ends lost 7 bases at V and 5 bases at J; junction bases unmatched: 9. The germline V gene has CDR1 MNHEY and CDR2 SVGEGT. The CDR3 loop reads CASTPWDRSTGELFF. The CDR3 DNA follows: TGTGCCAGCACCCCCTGGGACAGGTCAACCGGGGAGCTGTTTTTT.

The J gene is TRBJ1-5, the V gene TRBV15; D gene uncertain. CDR1 is LNHNV, CDR2 YYDKDF, per germline (reference sequence). Between the trimmed V and J ends, which lost 5 bases and 2 bases, there was a span of 10 bases. CDR3 size: 14 residues. The CDR3 sequence is CATSDLQGNQPQHF. The DNA of the CDR3 is TGTGCCACCAGCGACCTGCAGGGCAATCAGCCCCAGCATTTT.

The J gene is TRBJ2-2, the V gene TRBV19; 9 bases map to TRBD2. Germline V gene sequence: CDR1 LNHDA, CDR2 SQIVND (reference sequence). Losses at the gene ends were 0 bases for V and 4 bases for J; bases not matched to a gene: 9. CDR3 size: 18 residues. This CDR3 reads CASSIELGLAGFTGELFF. For the CDR3, the DNA is TGTGCCAGTAGTATAGAACTGGGGCTAGCGGGGTTCACCGGGGAGCTGTTTTTT.